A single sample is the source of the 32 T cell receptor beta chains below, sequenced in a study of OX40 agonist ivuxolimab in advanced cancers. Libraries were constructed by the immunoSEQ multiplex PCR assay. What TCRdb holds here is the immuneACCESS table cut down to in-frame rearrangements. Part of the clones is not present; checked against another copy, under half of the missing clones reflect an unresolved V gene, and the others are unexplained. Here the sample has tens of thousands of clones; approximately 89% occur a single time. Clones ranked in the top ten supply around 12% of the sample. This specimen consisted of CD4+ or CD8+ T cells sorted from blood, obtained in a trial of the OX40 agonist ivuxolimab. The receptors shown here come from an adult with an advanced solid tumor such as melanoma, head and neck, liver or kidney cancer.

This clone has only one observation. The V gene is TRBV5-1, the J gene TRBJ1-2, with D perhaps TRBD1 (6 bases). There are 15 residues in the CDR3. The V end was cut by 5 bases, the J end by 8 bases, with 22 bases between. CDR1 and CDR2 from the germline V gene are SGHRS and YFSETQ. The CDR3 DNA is TGCGCCAGCAGTACCACCGGGACACCATTTACGGGCTACACCTTC. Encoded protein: CASSTTGTPFTGYTF.

Here the CDR3 reads CASSSIGRGGQPQHF. CDR3 DNA: TGTGCCAGCAGCTCCATCGGGAGGGGAGGTCAGCCCCAGCATTTT. The chain couples TRBV7-2 to TRBJ1-5; a weak D match, TRBD1 (5 bases). The CDR3 is 15 amino acids. The ends were cut back, 4 bases at V and 6 bases at J, with 16 bases in the middle. The germline V gene encodes CDR1 SGHTA and CDR2 FQGNSA.

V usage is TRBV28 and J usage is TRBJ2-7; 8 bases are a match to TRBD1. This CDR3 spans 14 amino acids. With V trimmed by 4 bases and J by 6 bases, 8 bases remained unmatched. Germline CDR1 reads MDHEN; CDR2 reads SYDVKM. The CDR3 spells CASSYRTGSFEQYF. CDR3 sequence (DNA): TGTGCCAGCAGTTACAGGACAGGGTCGTTCGAGCAGTACTTC.

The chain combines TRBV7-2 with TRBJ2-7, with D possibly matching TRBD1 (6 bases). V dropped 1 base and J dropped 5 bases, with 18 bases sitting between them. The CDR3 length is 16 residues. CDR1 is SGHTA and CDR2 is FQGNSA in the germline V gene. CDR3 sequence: CASSLGHGGGKDEQYF. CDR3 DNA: TGTGCCAGCAGCTTAGGGCATGGGGGCGGAAAGGACGAGCAGTACTTC.

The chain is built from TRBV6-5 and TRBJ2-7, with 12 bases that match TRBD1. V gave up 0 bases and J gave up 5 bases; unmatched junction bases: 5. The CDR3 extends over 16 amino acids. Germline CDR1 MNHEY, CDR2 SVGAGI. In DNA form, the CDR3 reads TGTGCCAGCAGTTACTCGCTCGGGACAGGGGGCAACGAGCAGTACTTC. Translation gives CASSYSLGTGGNEQYF.

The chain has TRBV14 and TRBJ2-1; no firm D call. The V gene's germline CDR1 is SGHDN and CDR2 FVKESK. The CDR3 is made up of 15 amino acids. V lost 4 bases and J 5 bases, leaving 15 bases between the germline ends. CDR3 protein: CASSPVSAINNEQFF. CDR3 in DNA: TGTGCCAGCAGCCCCGTCAGCGCGATCAACAATGAGCAGTTCTTC.

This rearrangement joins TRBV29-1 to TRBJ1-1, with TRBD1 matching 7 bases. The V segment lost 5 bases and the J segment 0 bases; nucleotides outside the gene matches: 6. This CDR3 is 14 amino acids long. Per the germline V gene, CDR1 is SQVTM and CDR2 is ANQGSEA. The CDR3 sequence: CSVWRGLMNTEAFF. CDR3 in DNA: TGCAGCGTTTGGAGGGGGCTGATGAACACTGAAGCTTTCTTT.

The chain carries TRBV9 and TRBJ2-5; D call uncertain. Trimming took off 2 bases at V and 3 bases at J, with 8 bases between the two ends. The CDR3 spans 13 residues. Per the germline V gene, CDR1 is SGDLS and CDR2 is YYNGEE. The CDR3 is CASSVGYKETQYF. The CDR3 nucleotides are TGTGCCAGCAGCGTTGGGTATAAAGAGACCCAGTACTTC.

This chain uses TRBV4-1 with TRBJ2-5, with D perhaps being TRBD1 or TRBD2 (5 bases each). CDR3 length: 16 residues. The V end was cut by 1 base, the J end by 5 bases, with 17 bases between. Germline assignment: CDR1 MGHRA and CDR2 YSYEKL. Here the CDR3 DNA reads TGCGCCAGCAGCCAAGTTCCCCGGGGCCCCCAGGAGACCCAGTACTTC. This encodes CASSQVPRGPQETQYF.

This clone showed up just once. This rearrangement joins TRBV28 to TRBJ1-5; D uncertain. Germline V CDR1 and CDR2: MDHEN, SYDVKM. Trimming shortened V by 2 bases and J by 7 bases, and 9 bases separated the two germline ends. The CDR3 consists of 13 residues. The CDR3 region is CASSLNAVQPQHF. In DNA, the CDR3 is TGTGCCAGCAGTTTAAACGCGGTCCAGCCCCAGCATTTT.

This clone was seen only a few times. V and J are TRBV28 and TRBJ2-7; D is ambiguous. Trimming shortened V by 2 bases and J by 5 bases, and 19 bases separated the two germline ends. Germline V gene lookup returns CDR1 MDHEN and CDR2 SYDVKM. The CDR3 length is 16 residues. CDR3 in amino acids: CASSLMGIVTTDEQYF. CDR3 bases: TGTGCCAGCAGTTTAATGGGGATAGTTACAACGGACGAGCAGTACTTC. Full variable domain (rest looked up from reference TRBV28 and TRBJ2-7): DVKVTQSSRYLVKRTGEKVFLECVQDMDHENMFWYRQDPGLGLRLIYFSYDVKMKEKGDIPEGYSVSREKKERFSLILESASTNQTSMYLCASSLMGIVTTDEQYFGPGTRLTVT.

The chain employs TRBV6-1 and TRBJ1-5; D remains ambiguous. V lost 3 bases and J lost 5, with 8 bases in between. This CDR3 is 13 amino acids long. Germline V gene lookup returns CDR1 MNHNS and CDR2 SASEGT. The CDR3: CASSEVVDQPQHF. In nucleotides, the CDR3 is TGTGCCAGCAGTGAGGTAGTGGATCAGCCCCAGCATTTT.

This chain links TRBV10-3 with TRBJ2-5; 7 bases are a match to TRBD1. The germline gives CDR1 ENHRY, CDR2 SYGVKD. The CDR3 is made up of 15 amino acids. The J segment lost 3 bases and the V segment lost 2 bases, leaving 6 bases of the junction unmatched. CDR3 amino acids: CAISEPQQGKETQYF. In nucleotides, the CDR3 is TGTGCCATCAGTGAGCCCCAACAGGGGAAAGAGACCCAGTACTTC.

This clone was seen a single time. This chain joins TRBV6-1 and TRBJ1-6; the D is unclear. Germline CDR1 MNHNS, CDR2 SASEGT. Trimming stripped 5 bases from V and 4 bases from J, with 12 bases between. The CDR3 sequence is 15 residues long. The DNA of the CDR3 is TGTGCCAGCAGTTGGACCGAGGGATATAATTCACCCCTCCACTTT. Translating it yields CASSWTEGYNSPLHF.

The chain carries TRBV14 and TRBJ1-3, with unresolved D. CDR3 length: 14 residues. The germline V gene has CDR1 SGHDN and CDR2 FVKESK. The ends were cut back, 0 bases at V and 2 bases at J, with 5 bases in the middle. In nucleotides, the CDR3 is TGTGCCAGCAGCCAAGAAGGTCCTGGAAACACCATATATTTT. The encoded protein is CASSQEGPGNTIYF. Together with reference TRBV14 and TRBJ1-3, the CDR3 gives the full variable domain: EAGVTQFPSHSVIEKGQTVTLRCDPISGHDNLYWYRRVMGKEIKFLLHFVKESKQDESGMPNNRFLAERTGGTYSTLKVQPAELEDSGVYFCASSQEGPGNTIYFGEGSWLTVV.

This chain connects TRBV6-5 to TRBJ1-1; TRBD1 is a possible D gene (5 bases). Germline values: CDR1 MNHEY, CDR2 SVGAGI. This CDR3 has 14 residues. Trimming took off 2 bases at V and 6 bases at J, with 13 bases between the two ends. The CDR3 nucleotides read TGTGCCAGCAGTTACGTGGCAGGGTTATCTGAAGCTTTCTTT. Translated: CASSYVAGLSEAFF.

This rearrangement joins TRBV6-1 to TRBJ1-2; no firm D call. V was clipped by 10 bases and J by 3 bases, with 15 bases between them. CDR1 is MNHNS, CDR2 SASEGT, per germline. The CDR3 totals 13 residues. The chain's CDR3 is CATRTALDYGYTF. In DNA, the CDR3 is TGTGCCACCAGGACGGCCCTGGACTATGGCTACACCTTC.

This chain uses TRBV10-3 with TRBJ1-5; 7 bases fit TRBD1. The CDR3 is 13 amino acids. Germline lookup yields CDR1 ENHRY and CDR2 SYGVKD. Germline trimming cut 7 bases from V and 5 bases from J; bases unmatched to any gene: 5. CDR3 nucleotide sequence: TGTGCCATCAACACAGGGGTAGATCAGCCCCAGCATTTT. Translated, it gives CAINTGVDQPQHF.

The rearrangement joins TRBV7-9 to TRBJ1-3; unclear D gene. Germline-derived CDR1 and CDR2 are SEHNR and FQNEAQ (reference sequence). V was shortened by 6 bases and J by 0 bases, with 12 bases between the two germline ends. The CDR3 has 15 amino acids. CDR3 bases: TGTGCCAGCAGTCCTTTTAAGGGCTCTGGAAACACCATATATTTT. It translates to CASSPFKGSGNTIYF.

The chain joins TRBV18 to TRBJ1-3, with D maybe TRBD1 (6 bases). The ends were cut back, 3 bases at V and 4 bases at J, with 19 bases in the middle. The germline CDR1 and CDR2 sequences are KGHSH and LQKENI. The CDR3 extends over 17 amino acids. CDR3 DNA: TGTGCCAGCTCACCCACGGCGGGGGGCGAGTCCGGAAACACCATATATTTT. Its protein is CASSPTAGGESGNTIYF.

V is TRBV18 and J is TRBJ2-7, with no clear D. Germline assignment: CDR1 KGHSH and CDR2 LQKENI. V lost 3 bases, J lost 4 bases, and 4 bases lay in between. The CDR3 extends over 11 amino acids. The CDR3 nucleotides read TGTGCCAGCTCACCCAATTACGAGCAGTACTTC. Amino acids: CASSPNYEQYF.

CDR3 sequence: CASSSASGGLNEQFF. The CDR3 DNA is TGTGCCAGTAGTAGCGCTAGCGGGGGACTTAATGAGCAGTTCTTC. The chain combines TRBV19 with TRBJ2-1, with 10 bases lining up with TRBD2. J lost 7 bases, V lost 4 bases, and 7 bases had no gene match. Germline V gene data show CDR1 as LNHDA and CDR2 as SQIVND (reference sequence). This CDR3 region has 15 residues.

CDR3 loop: CASSVPNTGELFF. The CDR3 bases are TGTGCCAGCAGCGTGCCGAACACCGGGGAGCTGTTTTTT. The rearrangement uses TRBV5-5 and TRBJ2-2; no clear D gene. Trimming removed 4 bases at V and 0 bases at J, with 4 bases between. Germline V gene lookup returns CDR1 SGHKS and CDR2 YYEKEE (reference sequence). CDR3 length: 13 residues. Full variable domain (remainder filled in from reference TRBV5-5 and TRBJ2-2): DAGVTQSPTHLIKTRGQQVTLRCSPISGHKSVSWYQQVLGQGPQFIFQYYEKEERGRGNFPDRFSARQFPNYSSELNVNALLLGDSALYLCASSVPNTGELFFGEGSRLTVL.

The CDR3 DNA sequence: TGTGCCAGCAGTTTATCGGGGGACTACACAGATACGCAGTATTTT. Translated: CASSLSGDYTDTQYF. V and J are TRBV27 and TRBJ2-3; TRBD2 matches 7 bases. Germline CDR1 and CDR2: MNHEY and SMNVEV (reference sequence). The CDR3 covers 15 residues. The V gene end was trimmed by 0 bases and the J gene end by 2 bases; junction bases not matched to a gene: 2.

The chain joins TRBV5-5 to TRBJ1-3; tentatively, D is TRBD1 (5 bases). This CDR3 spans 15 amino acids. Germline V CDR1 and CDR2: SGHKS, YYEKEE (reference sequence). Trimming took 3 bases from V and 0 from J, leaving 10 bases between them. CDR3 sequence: CASSSGTHSGNTIYF. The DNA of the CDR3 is TGTGCCAGCAGCTCCGGGACGCACTCTGGAAACACCATATATTTT.

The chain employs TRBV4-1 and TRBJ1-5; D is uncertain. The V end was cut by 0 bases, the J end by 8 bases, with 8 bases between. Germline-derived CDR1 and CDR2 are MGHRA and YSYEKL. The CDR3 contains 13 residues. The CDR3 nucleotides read TGCGCCAGCAGCCAAGATAAAGTTAAGCCCCAGCATTTT. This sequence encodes CASSQDKVKPQHF.

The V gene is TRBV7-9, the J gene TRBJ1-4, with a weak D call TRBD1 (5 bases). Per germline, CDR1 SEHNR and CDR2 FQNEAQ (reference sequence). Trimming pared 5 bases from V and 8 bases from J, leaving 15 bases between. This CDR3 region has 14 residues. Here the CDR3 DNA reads TGTGCCAGCAGCCCGGGGGGTCCTGGGGAAAAACTGTTTTTT. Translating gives CASSPGGPGEKLFF.

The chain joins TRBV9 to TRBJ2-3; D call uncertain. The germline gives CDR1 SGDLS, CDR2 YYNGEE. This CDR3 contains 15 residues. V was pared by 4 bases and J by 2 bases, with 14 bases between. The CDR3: CASSPAAGYTDTQYF. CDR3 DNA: TGTGCCAGCAGCCCGGCGGCAGGCTACACAGATACGCAGTATTTT.

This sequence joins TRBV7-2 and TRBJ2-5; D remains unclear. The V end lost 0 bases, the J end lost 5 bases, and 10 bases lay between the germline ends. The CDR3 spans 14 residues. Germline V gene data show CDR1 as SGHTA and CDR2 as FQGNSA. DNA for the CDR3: TGTGCCAGCAGCTTAGCCTCGTTTCGGGAGACCCAGTACTTC. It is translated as CASSLASFRETQYF.

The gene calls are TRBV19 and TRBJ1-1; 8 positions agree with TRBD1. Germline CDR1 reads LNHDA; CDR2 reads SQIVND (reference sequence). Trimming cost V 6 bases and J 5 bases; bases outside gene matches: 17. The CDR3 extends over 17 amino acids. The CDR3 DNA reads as TGTGCCAGTAGCTCTGACAGGGGAGAGAGATCGGGTACTGAAGCTTTCTTT. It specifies CASSSDRGERSGTEAFF.

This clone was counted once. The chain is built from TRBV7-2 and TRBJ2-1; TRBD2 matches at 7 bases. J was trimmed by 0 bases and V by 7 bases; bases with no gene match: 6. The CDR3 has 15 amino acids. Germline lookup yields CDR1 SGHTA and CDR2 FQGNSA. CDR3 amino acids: CASNLGGGSYNEQFF. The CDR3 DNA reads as TGTGCCAGCAACCTTGGGGGGGGCTCCTACAATGAGCAGTTCTTC.

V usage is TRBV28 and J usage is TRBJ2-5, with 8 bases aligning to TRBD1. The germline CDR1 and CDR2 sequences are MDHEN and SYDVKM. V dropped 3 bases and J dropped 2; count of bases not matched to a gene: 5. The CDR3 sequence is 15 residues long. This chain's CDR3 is CASSFQGAHQETQYF. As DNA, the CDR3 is TGTGCCAGCAGTTTTCAGGGGGCCCATCAAGAGACCCAGTACTTC.